These T cell receptor beta chains were read from a single sample in a study of T cell repertoires in cytomegalovirus infection. TCRdb redid the calling of the reads with MiXCR, one entry per CDR3 protein. The sample lists some 300,000 distinct CDR3 sequences, around 13% occurring once. The sequenced sample was PBMCs. These receptors originate from a human donor in good health (CMV status not recorded). Some clones in this sample may be carry-over from other donors' samples. CDR3s include the opening cysteine and the closing phenylalanine or tryptophan. A D gene is named only where the DNA matches it firmly. Not all rows give a size; the values are once, few, many and, for expanded clones, a class.

D	V	J	size	CDR3	DNA
TRBD1	TRBV28	TRBJ2-4	few	CASIPSKGGEMGIQYF	TGTGCCAGCATTCCCTCGAAAGGGGGCGAAATGGGCATTCAGTACTTC
.	TRBV7-8	TRBJ1-3	many	CASSFPMSGSSGNTIYF	TGTGCCAGCAGCTTCCCCATGTCGGGTTCCTCTGGAAACACCATATATTTT
.	TRBV15	TRBJ2-3	many	CATTEAGRALGDTQYF	TGTGCCACCACCGAGGCCGGGCGGGCCCTCGGAGATACGCAGTATTTT
.	TRBV5-4	TRBJ1-1	.	CASSLDGGNWAEAFF	TGTGCCAGCAGCTTGGATGGCGGGAATTGGGCTGAAGCTTTCTTT
.	TRBV11-3	TRBJ1-1	few	CASSFMGNTEAFF	TGTGCCAGCAGCTTCATGGGGAACACTGAAGCTTTCTTT
.	TRBV6-5	TRBJ2-3	many	CASSYSIVPDTQYF	TGTGCCAGCAGTTACTCGATTGTACCTGATACGCAGTATTTT
.	TRBV12-3/TRBV12-4	TRBJ1-3	.	CATKDSGNTIYF	TGTGCCACCAAGGACAGTGGAAACACCATATATTTT
.	TRBV20-1	TRBJ2-4	few	CSASTGKNIQYF	TGCAGTGCTAGCACCGGGAAGAACATTCAGTACTTC
.	TRBV7-6	TRBJ1-5	.	CASSLEPWGAQHF	TGTGCCAGCAGCTTAGAGCCGTGGGGGGCCCAGCATTTT
TRBD2	TRBV20-1	TRBJ2-1	few	CSATGTNDNEQFF	TGCAGTGCGACCGGGACTAATGACAATGAGCAGTTCTTC
.	TRBV7-2	TRBJ2-3	.	CASSLGGRLDTQYF	TGTGCCAGCAGCTTAGGGGGGAGGTTAGATACGCAGTATTTT
TRBD1	TRBV2	TRBJ2-7	many	CARGTGSYEQYF	TGTGCCAGGGGGACAGGATCCTACGAGCAGTACTTC
TRBD2	TRBV9	TRBJ2-1	few	CASSLSGESYNEQFF	TGTGCCAGCAGCCTTAGCGGGGAATCCTACAATGAGCAGTTCTTC
.	TRBV28	TRBJ2-7	.	CASSWSGIYEQYF	TGTGCCAGCAGTTGGTCCGGGATCTACGAGCAGTACTTC
.	TRBV20-1	TRBJ1-2	few	CSARDRTTDYGYTF	TGCAGTGCTAGAGATCGTACCACCGACTATGGCTACACCTTC
TRBD2	TRBV7-2	TRBJ2-7	many	CASSLAGAGVPRPYEQYF	TGTGCCAGCAGCTTAGCCGGCGCGGGAGTACCTCGGCCCTACGAGCAGTACTTC
.	TRBV7-2	TRBJ1-2	many	CASSLREGYGYTF	TGTGCCAGCAGCCTCCGGGAAGGCTATGGCTACACCTTC
.	TRBV7-8	TRBJ2-5	many	CASSFPRQSLQETQYF	TGTGCCAGCAGCTTCCCACGACAGAGCCTCCAAGAGACCCAGTACTTC
TRBD2	TRBV7-3	TRBJ2-7	many	CASSLAGQAPYEQYF	TGTGCCAGCAGCCTAGCGGGCCAGGCTCCCTACGAGCAGTACTTC
.	TRBV7-3	TRBJ1-2	many	CASSLAGRASGYTF	TGTGCCAGCAGCTTAGCAGGCAGGGCAAGTGGCTACACCTTC